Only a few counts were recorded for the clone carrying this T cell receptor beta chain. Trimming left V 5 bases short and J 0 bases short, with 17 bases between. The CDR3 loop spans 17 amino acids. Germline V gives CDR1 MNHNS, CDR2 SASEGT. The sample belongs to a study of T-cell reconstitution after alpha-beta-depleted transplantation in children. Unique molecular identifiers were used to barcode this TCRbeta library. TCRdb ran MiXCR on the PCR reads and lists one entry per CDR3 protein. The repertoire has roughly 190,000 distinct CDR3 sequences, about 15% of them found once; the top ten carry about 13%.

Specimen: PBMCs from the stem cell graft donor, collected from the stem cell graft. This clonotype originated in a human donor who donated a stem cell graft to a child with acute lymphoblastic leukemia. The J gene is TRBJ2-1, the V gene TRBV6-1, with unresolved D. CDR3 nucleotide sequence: TGTGCCAGCAGTCGCAAATTCATAGAGTCCTCCTACAATGAGCAGTTCTTC. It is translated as CASSRKFIESSYNEQFF.